This T cell receptor beta chain is drawn from a study of cytomegalovirus exposure and HLA in healthy donors (TCRdb year 2017). Regarding the study in general: According to an earlier analysis of 550 to 700 of the donors, 150 million to 200 million T cells yielded 117 million unique TCR beta sequences and around 280 Gb of sequence data. About 300 gigabases of sequencing data and approximately 80 million unique TCR sequences were included in an early release covering about 700 HLA-typed donors. Among the roughly 410 genotyped donors, approximately 82% belonged to the genetic ancestry cluster associated with self-reported Caucasian donors. The study aimed to test whether cataloging public T cell receptors could reveal signatures of past pathogen exposure. The study used immunosequencing to profile the T cell repertoires of approximately 630 subjects and linked those repertoires to cytomegalovirus serostatus. Along with the roughly 670-subject first cohort, a separate validation cohort of 120 different subjects was used. To predict cytomegalovirus infection status, the study combined high-throughput TCR immunosequencing, statistical association of individual TCRs with disease status, and machine learning. A later analysis re-analyzed previously published TCR beta repertoires from approximately 670 donors and added high-resolution HLA genotyping to study TCR occurrence patterns. Rather than drawing on any new phenotypic data, the later analysis identified candidate immune exposures from TCR beta sequences and the way those sequences occurred across donors. An earlier analysis of several hundred of the donors applied high-throughput TCR beta sequencing to assess whether each TCR beta V gene segment acted as functional or pseudogenic. Donor age, sex, ethnicity and CMV serostatus were compiled together with the repertoire data. A later genetic analysis used genome-wide SNP genotypes for about 65% of the 666 donors, treating that subset as a discovery cohort. Every discovery cohort repertoire had been produced on one sequencing platform. HLA typing covered class I and class II loci at four-digit resolution. Typing coverage varied by locus: roughly 629-630 donors for A, B, C, DRB1 and DQB1; under 550 for DQA1; more than 600 for DPA1; 450 to 480 for DPB1. About five DR-DQ haplotypes were treated as single units for association and clustering because of strong linkage in the cohort. On average, 235,054 unique TCR beta nucleotide sequences were sequenced per donor among about 400 genotyped donors of the cohort, with roughly a sixth of those sequences being non-productive. Broad study findings and their caveats: It was suggested by the authors that the approach could potentially be generalized to other disease states and immunological phenotypes. Only TCR beta chains were sequenced in this cohort, and the absence of alpha or paired-chain data limited detectable features. Because the 87-base-pair reads could not distinguish some IMGT-functional V segments, including TRBV6-2 and TRBV6-3, those segments were excluded. A later genetic analysis associated a missense DCLRE1C variant with V-gene and J-gene trimming of TCR beta chains, and an independent cohort replicated the association. A cluster of highly shared sequence variants was judged likely to represent a technical artifact of the sequencing pipeline. Compared with equally common non-associated chains, HLA-associated TCR beta chains in a later analysis were more clonally expanded and had lower generation probabilities. According to a later genetic analysis, donors in an Asian-associated ancestry cluster had fewer N-insertions in productive TCRs than the approximately 670-donor mean. Because counts were too low, roughly 16 rarely observed V segments, including chromosome 9 orphons, were left out of the earlier analysis of approximately 580 of the donors. Most TCR sequences were seen in very few donors, while some public TCRs were found in many individuals. A later analysis found that most CMV-associated TCR beta chains appeared HLA-restricted, with HLA associations seemingly driven largely by CMV exposure. The study gave a list of about 160 TCR beta chains associated with cytomegalovirus. According to a later analysis, TCR association rates differed among HLA loci, with DRB1 alleles showing the most associated TCRs and HLA-C alleles showing the fewest. The presence/absence analyses assumed that sequencing depth was roughly uniform across donors, and that assumption may not be true. A further reported finding was that TCR beta sequences accurately predicted the HLA-A and HLA-B alleles for most subjects in the first cohort. Specific HLA alleles were associated with 15,000 to 20,000 TCR beta sequences at a false discovery rate of 0.05 in a later analysis. In both the original and validation cohorts, the classifier was reported to diagnose cytomegalovirus status with high specificity and sensitivity. Three of the identified cytomegalovirus-associated TCR beta chains were confirmed in vitro to be specific for cytomegalovirus antigens. Strong co-occurrence of HLA alleles, especially DR and DQ, made assigning TCR associations to individual alleles difficult. Because HLA typing was missing for some donors at each locus, association tests included only the typed subset. Broadly in line with IMGT annotations, most TCR beta V segments showed up in productive rearrangements about 90% or about 30% of the time in an earlier analysis of about 500 of the donors. In a later analysis, several top co-occurrence clusters were reported to appear linked to parvovirus B19, influenza, CMV and Epstein-Barr virus. Immune exposure information for the cohort was limited to CMV serostatus. Correlated functional status among segregating V segments might reflect linkage disequilibrium, but an unknown experimental factor could not be ruled out.

In total, 500 to 700 healthy bone marrow donors made up the cohort. Cohort members were all nominally healthy when sampled, although unrecorded immune exposures were likely present. The donor tested CMV seronegative and was one of the 352 seronegative cohort members. Each donor provided a peripheral blood sample, and peripheral blood mononuclear cells were used for TCR beta sequencing. Genomic DNA was extracted from the blood cell samples with the Qiagen DNeasy Blood Extraction Kit. Turning to this clone: It lacks a known antigen. Qualities for individual bases were not recorded, and no much larger clone is one base off.

Receptor amplification or capture employed the immunoSEQ multiplex PCR assay. A mixture of 60 forward primers for TCR Vbeta segments and 13 reverse primers for TCR Jbeta segments was used in the multiplex PCR. The CDR3 region of rearranged TCR beta genes was amplified from genomic DNA by a multiplex PCR assay. The amplified TCR beta libraries were sequenced on the Illumina HiSeq System as 87-base-pair reads. In the source study's methods: A later analysis counted some 74 million unique TCR beta chains across the 666 repertoires, and some 11 million of these chains were shared by at least two donors. Raw reads were error-corrected and collapsed into unique sequences by a nearest-neighbor algorithm in which closely related sequences were merged to remove PCR and sequencing errors. Alignment of CDR3 sequences to IMGT reference sequences was used to assign V, D and J gene segments. For a sequence to be retained, a match of at least six nucleotides was required to both a V gene segment and a J gene segment. A rearrangement counted as productive if the CDR3 had no stop codons and remained in frame with V and J, and every other rearrangement counted as non-productive. CDR3 was defined by IMGT convention, running from the second conserved V-encoded cysteine to the conserved J-encoded phenylalanine. In an earlier analysis of around 570 of the donors, sequences lacking an unambiguous match to a single V gene segment were excluded. An earlier analysis of approximately 590 of the donors classified V segments as functional when productive rearrangements were above 56.7% and as segregating when the standard deviation between donors was above 5%. A statistical classification framework was developed to diagnose cytomegalovirus status using the catalog of TCR beta chain sequences. In a later analysis, TCR nucleotide sequences were compared against IMGT/GENE-DB human TR gene sequences so that V and J genes could be assigned. A later analysis assigned CDR3 sequences and most-parsimonious VDJ recombination scenarios with the TCRdist pipeline. In a later analysis, each TCR beta chain was defined by its CDR3 amino acid sequence together with its V-gene family, and reads without a unique V-gene family were excluded. To address suspected cross-contamination and a sequencing artifact, a later analysis removed over 500 highly shared, low-generation-probability nucleotide sequences. A later analysis calculated a clonal expansion index for each public chain from normalized within-repertoire ranks of inferred template counts. In a later analysis, generation probabilities were computed using a VDJ recombination model fitted to out-of-frame rearrangements, and the results were checked against IGoR. A later analysis scored TCR-TCR, TCR-HLA and TCR-CMV co-occurrence with hypergeometric tests, applying a repertoire-size bias correction to TCR pairs. In a later analysis, false discovery rates were estimated by permuting HLA or CMV assignments 20 times. In a later analysis, co-occurring TCRs were grouped using DBSCAN, with TCRdist sequence similarity added in when clustering inside HLA-allele-positive subsets. Repertoires with fewer than 30,000 or more than 120,000 public chains were left out of co-occurrence clustering, as were several repertoires with anomalous nucleotide sharing. This is the immuneACCESS table as TCRdb keeps it, with only in-frame sequences that have V and J called. A part of the clones is gone; compared with another copy, unresolved V genes explain less than half, and the rest is unexplained. V and J calls and clone size come straight from that table; D and trimming were deduced from the DNA. Present in this sample are 150,000 or so clones, over 65% of which were seen just once. The ten biggest clones cover roughly 0.76% of the sample.

Its CDR3 holds 18 amino acids, cysteine through phenylalanine. Left in the record is the CDR3 DNA by itself, 54 bases read in frame from the first base. The V end loses 0 bases and the J end loses 1 base, and a stretch of 13 bases separates them. In the germline V gene, CDR1 corresponds to LGHNA and CDR2 to YSLEER. The TCR comes from a female donor in good health and CMV-seronegative. This chain is built from TRBV4-3 and TRBJ2-6, with TRBD2 perhaps the D gene, on 7 matching bases. The sequenced sample was PBMCs. The sequenced DNA: TGCGCCAGCAGCCAAGATATGGGGGGGGCGTCTGGGGCCAACGTCCTGACTTTC. The encoded protein is CASSQDMGGASGANVLTF.